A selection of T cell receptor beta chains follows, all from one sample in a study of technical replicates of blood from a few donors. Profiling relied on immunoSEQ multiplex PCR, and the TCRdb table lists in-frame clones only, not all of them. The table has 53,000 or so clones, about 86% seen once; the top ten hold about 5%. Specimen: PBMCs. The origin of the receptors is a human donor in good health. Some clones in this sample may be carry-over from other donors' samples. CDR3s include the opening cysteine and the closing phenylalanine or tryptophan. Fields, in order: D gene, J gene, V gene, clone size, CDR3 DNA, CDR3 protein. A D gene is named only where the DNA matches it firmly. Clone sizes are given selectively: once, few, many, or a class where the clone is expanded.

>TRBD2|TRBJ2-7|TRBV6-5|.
TGTGCCAGCAGTGCGCCGGGAGGACACGAGCAGTACTTC
CASSAPGGHEQYF
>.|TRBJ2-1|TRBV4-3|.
TGCGCCAGCAGCCAAGAAAACGGTCCAGGGCAGTTCTTC
CASSQENGPGQFF
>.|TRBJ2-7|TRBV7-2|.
TGTGCCAGCAGCCTCGGACTCCTCTACGAGCAGTACTTC
CASSLGLLYEQYF
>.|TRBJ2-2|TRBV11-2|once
TGTGCCAGCAGCTCGCGGGGCTCCTACACCGGGGAGCTGTTTTTT
CASSSRGSYTGELFF
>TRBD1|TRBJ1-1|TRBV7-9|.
TGTGCCAGCACACGGACAGGGAATGAGAACACTGAAGCTTTCTTT
CASTRTGNENTEAFF
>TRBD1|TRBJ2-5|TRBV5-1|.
TGCGCCAGCAGCCAAGGACAGGCGACCCGAGAGACCCAGTACTTC
CASSQGQATRETQYF
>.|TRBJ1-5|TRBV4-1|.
TGCGCCAGCAGCCACCGGGAGGTAGGGGAAGGGAATCAGCCCCAGCATTTT
CASSHREVGEGNQPQHF
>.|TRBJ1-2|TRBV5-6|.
TGTGCCAGCACCCAGACAGACTTAGGCTACACCTTC
CASTQTDLGYTF
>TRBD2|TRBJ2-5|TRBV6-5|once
TGTGCCAGCCGAGGACTAGCGGGACACCAAGAGACCCAGTACTTC
CASRGLAGHQETQYF
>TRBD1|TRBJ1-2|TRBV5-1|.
TGCGCCAGCAGAACTAATACAGGGGCCTCTTATGGCTACACCTTC
CASRTNTGASYGYTF
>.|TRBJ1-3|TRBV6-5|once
TGTGCCAGCAAGGCGGGCTTCTCTGGAAACACCATATATTTT
CASKAGFSGNTIYF
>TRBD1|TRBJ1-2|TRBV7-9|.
TGTGCCAGCAGCAGATGGACAGGGGGCTACACCTTC
CASSRWTGGYTF
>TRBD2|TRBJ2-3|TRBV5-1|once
TGCGCCAGCAGCTTAAATAGCGGGAGGGCAGATACGCAGTATTTT
CASSLNSGRADTQYF
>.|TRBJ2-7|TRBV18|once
TGTGCCAGCTCCTTTGGACAGAATTTTTACGAGCAGTACTTC
CASSFGQNFYEQYF
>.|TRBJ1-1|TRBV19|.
TGTGCCAGTAGTATCCCAGGGTTCCGGACTGAAGCTTTCTTT
CASSIPGFRTEAFF
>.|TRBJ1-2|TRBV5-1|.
TGCGCCAGCAGTTTCGGGTCAAACTATGGCTACACCTTC
CASSFGSNYGYTF
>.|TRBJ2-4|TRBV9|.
TGTGCCAGCAGCATGGGTGGAGGAAACATTCAGTACTTC
CASSMGGGNIQYF
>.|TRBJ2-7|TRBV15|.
TGTGCCACCAGCAGAGAGGCAGGGCAGGAATACGAGCAGTACTTC
CATSREAGQEYEQYF
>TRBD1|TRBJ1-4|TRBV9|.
TGTGCCAGCAGCACATCGGACAGGGCAATAGGAGAAAAACTGTTTTTT
CASSTSDRAIGEKLFF
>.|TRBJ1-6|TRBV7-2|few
TGTGCCAGCAGCTTAGCAGGGGTTATGGGCTTCGAGAATTCACCCCTCCACTTT
CASSLAGVMGFENSPLHF
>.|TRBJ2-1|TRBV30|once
TGTGCCTGGAGGGAGGGACCAAACAATGAGCAGTTCTTC
CAWREGPNNEQFF
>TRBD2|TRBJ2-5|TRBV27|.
TGTGCCAGCAGTTTTAAGGTTAGCGGGGCCCTAGCGGCCCAGTACTTC
CASSFKVSGALAAQYF
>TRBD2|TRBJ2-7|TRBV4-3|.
TGCGCCAGCAGCCAGGGACTAGCGGGATATAGCTCCTACGAGCAGTACTTC
CASSQGLAGYSSYEQYF
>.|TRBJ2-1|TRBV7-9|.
TGTGCCAGCAGCCTACTGGATGAGCAGTTCTTC
CASSLLDEQFF
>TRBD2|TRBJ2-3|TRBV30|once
TGTGCCTGGAGGGGGACTAGCGGGATGTTTTATACGCAGTATTTT
CAWRGTSGMFYTQYF
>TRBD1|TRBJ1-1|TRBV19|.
TGTGCCAGTAGATACCAGGGGGCGAACACTGAAGCTTTCTTT
CASRYQGANTEAFF
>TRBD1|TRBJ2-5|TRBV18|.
TGTGCCAGCTCACTGGGACAGAACCAAGAGACCCAGTACTTC
CASSLGQNQETQYF
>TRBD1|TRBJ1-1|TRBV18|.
TGTGCCAGCTCACAGTGGACAGGGCTGAACACTGAAGCTTTCTTT
CASSQWTGLNTEAFF
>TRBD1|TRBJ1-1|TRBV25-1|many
TGTGCCAGCAGTGTAACAGGGGGCACTGAAGCTTTCTTT
CASSVTGGTEAFF
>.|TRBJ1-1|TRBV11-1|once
TGTGCCAGCAGCTTTCGTCGGGAAACTGAAGCTTTCTTT
CASSFRRETEAFF
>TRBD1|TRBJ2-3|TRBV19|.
TGTGCCAGTAGTGCCCGGGACAGGGGGCGCGGGGATACGCAGTATTTT
CASSARDRGRGDTQYF
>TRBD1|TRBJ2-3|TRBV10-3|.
TGTGCCATCAGTGAGGGCACAGGGGGCATGCATACGCAGTATTTT
CAISEGTGGMHTQYF
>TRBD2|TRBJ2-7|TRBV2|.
TGTGCCAGCAGTGTTGAAACTAGCGGGAGGATCAGCTACGAGCAGTACTTC
CASSVETSGRISYEQYF
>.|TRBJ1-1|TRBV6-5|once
TGTGCCAGCAGTTCAAAACAACAGGGCTTTACAGCTTTCTTT
CASSSKQQGFTAFF
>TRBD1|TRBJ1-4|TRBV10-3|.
TGTGCCATCAGTGAGTCGGGACAGCAGATTAATGAAAAACTGTTTTTT
CAISESGQQINEKLFF
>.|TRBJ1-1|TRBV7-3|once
TGTGCCAGCAGCTTAGAGGAGGGCACTGAAGCTTTCTTT
CASSLEEGTEAFF
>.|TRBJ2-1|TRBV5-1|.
TGCGCCAGCAGCTTGGATGAGGGATGGCAGTTCTTC
CASSLDEGWQFF
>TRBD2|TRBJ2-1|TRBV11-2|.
TGTGCCAGCAGCCTGGGAGGGACTAGCGCTGGCAATGAGCAGTTCTTC
CASSLGGTSAGNEQFF
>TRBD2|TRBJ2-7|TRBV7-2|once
TGTGCCAGCAGCTTAGGGAGCGGGACCTACGAGCAGTACTTC
CASSLGSGTYEQYF
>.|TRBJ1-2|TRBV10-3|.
.
CAISFGQGYGYTF
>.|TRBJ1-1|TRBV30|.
TGTGCCTGCCTATGGGGGGACGGCACTGAAGCTTTCTTT
CACLWGDGTEAFF
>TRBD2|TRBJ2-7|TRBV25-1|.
TGTGCCAGCATCAGAGGGCCTAGCGGTGAGAGGAGCTCCTACGAGCAGTACTTC
CASIRGPSGERSSYEQYF
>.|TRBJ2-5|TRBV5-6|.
TGTGCCAGCAGCTTGGGATTCCGGGAGACCCAGTACTTC
CASSLGFRETQYF
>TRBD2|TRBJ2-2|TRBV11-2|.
TGTGCCAGCAGCTTAGAATCCCCAGCGGGAAGGGCCGGGGAGCTGTTTTTT
CASSLESPAGRAGELFF
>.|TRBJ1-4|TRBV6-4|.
TGTGCCAGCAGTCGGACGGGAGGTGAAAAACTGTTTTTT
CASSRTGGEKLFF
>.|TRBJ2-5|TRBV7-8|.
TGTGCCAGCAGCGTCACACTAGGCCAAGAGACCCAGTACTTC
CASSVTLGQETQYF
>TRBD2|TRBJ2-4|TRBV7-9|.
TGTGCCAGAAGCTTAGGTTCGGGAGGGACCCCCAAAAACATTCAGTACTTC
CARSLGSGGTPKNIQYF
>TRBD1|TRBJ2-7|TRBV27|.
TGTGCCAGCAGTTCTGGGACAGGGATCGACGAGCAGTACTTC
CASSSGTGIDEQYF
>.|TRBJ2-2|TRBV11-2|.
TGTGCCAGCAGCTTAGATCGAGGTGGGGAGCTGTTTTTT
CASSLDRGGELFF
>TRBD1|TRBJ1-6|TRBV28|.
TGTGCCAGCAGTTCATACGGGACAGGGGATTCACCCCTCCACTTT
CASSSYGTGDSPLHF
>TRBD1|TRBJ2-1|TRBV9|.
TGTGCCAGCAGCCCCCAGACAGGGGGTGAGCAGTTCTTC
CASSPQTGGEQFF
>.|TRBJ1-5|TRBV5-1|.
TGCGCCAGCAGCTCGGGACTGGGCAATCAGCCCCAGCATTTT
CASSSGLGNQPQHF
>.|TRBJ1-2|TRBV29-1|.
TGCAGCGTTGAAGATCTGGGCAAGAACTATGGCTACACCTTC
CSVEDLGKNYGYTF